This TCR beta chain was documented in a study of radiotherapy plus CTLA-4 blockade in lung cancer. Findings and limits, study-wide: Subsequent to radiotherapy plus ipilimumab, tumor-derived TCR clones underwent expansion in blood. Reported findings show early blood T cell clone dynamics, with interferon-beta, best predicted response.

Focal radiation and CTLA-4 blockade (ipilimumab) were tested in chemo-refractory metastatic non-small-cell lung cancer patients. With respect to this clone: Antigen unknown.

Generated by immunoSEQ multiplex PCR, the TCRdb table keeps only in-frame clones and is missing some. Of 25,000 to 35,000 clones listed, about 81% are singletons. This sequence was found in a human donor with non-small cell lung cancer that progressed on radiotherapy plus ipilimumab. Sequenced here: peripheral blood, sampled from a patient treated with radiotherapy plus ipilimumab.

Here the CDR3 DNA reads TGTGCCAGCAGTGGGACAGGGCCCCTCTATGGCTACACCTTC. This encodes CASSGTGPLYGYTF. The genes are TRBV25-1 and TRBJ1-2; 8 positions agree with TRBD1. CDR1 is MGHDK, CDR2 SYGVNS, per germline. CDR3 length: 14 residues. Trimming removed 4 bases from V and 4 bases from J; junction bases left unmatched: 5.